This TCR beta chain was sequenced in a study of blood T cells in healthy people across ages. The extraction recovered at least 5.5 micrograms of total RNA per sample. The germline gives CDR1 MNHEY, CDR2 SVGEGT. The CDR3 sequence is 13 residues long. On this clonotype itself: What it binds is unknown. This sequence may be a read error, since a much larger clone differs from it by one base.

Study-level findings and limits: Long-lived donors had more naive CD4+ cells and higher diversity than aged donors.

PCR was performed a second time for about 7 to 12 cycles using a sample-barcoded 5' primer and a J-beta primer mix. One entry per CDR3 protein, called by TCRdb with MiXCR from the 5' RACE reads. The sample contains about 1,800,000 distinct CDR3 sequences, 28% of which appear only once. This clonotype was sampled from a woman aged 25 to 39 in good health. The sample consisted of blood. V gene TRBV6-2 or TRBV6-3 combines with J gene TRBJ2-5; D is perhaps TRBD1 (6 bases). The last part of the DNA fits TRBJ2-7 better; the J call may be wrong. The CDR3: CASSYPQGYEQYF. The CDR3 DNA is TGTGCCAGCAGTTACCCACAGGGCTACGAGCAGTACTTC.